These 9 T cell receptor beta chains share one sample of origin, sequenced in a study of cytomegalovirus exposure and HLA in healthy donors. This PCR relied on a set of 60 Vbeta primers and 13 Jbeta primers. The repertoire was sequenced with immunoSEQ multiplex PCR; TCRdb's copy has only in-frame clones and lacks some. The data hold 100,000 or so clones, with 75% to 85% observed a single time. Sequenced material: PBMCs. The receptors come from a woman between 18 and 30 years old in good health and CMV-seronegative.

The rearrangement links TRBV10-3 to TRBJ1-1, with D possibly matching TRBD1 (5 bases). The CDR3 loop spans 13 amino acids. CDR1 and CDR2 (germline): ENHRY, SYGVKD. Trimming shortened V by 6 bases and J by 3 bases, and 11 bases separated the two germline ends. The CDR3 here is CAISRAGDTEAFF. The CDR3 bases are TGTGCCATCAGCAGGGCGGGGGACACTGAAGCTTTCTTT.

The chain joins TRBV28 to TRBJ2-5, with 7 bases identical to TRBD1. With V trimmed by 8 bases and J by 2 bases, 11 bases remained unmatched. CDR1 is MDHEN and CDR2 is SYDVKM in the germline V gene. The CDR3 length is 15 residues. CDR3 sequence reads: CASLLGQSLQETQYF. CDR3 sequence (DNA): TGTGCCAGCCTGCTGGGACAGTCGCTACAAGAGACCCAGTACTTC.

The V gene is TRBV29-1, the J gene TRBJ2-7, with D maybe TRBD2 (6 bases). CDR1 is SQVTM, CDR2 ANQGSEA, per germline. Trimming pared 6 bases from V and 6 bases from J, leaving 15 bases between. The CDR3 consists of 12 residues. The CDR3 loop is CSVRDSITEQYF. CDR3 DNA sequence: TGCAGCGTCCGGGACTCAATCACCGAGCAGTACTTC.

J is TRBJ2-3 and V is TRBV6-6; 8 nucleotides line up with TRBD1. The CDR3 sequence is 15 residues long. The junction had 9 bases not matched to a gene; V was cut back by 6 bases and J by 4 bases. The germline V gene has CDR1 MNHNY and CDR2 SVGAGI (reference sequence). The CDR3 nucleotides read TGTGCCAGCAGCAACAGGCCAGGGGGCGCAGATACGCAGTATTTT. Translating gives CASSNRPGGADTQYF.

This chain links TRBV28 with TRBJ2-5; tentatively, D is TRBD1 (5 bases). The end of the DNA aligns better with TRBJ2-7, so the J call may be wrong. The CDR3 has 15 amino acids. Germline CDR1 is MDHEN and CDR2 is SYDVKM. This CDR3 is CASTDARGSLREQYF. CDR3 DNA: TGTGCCAGCACCGACGCAAGGGGCTCTCTACGCGAGCAGTACTTC.

This clone occurred once. The chain joins TRBV19 to TRBJ1-1; 9 positions match TRBD1. The V and J ends lost 5 bases and 4 bases, in that order; junction bases with no gene match: 5. Germline V gives CDR1 LNHDA, CDR2 SQIVND (reference sequence). CDR3 length: 14 residues. CDR3 protein: CASSFDRGSTEAFF. The CDR3 bases are TGTGCCAGTAGTTTCGACAGGGGGTCCACTGAAGCTTTCTTT.

The chain links TRBV7-2 to TRBJ1-4; the D is unclear. Trimming shortened V by 2 bases and J by 8 bases, and 6 bases separated the two germline ends. The CDR3 has 12 amino acids. From germline, CDR1 is SGHTA and CDR2 FQGNSA. CDR3 sequence: CASSLYGEKLFF. The CDR3 DNA follows: TGTGCCAGCAGCTTATACGGGGAAAAACTGTTTTTT.

The rearrangement joins TRBV4-1 to TRBJ2-1; unclear D gene. CDR1 MGHRA and CDR2 YSYEKL come from the germline V gene. V lost 0 bases and J lost 3, with 12 bases in between. The CDR3 spans 16 residues. The CDR3 DNA reads as TGCGCCAGCAGCCAAGATCCAGGCAGCCACTACAATGAGCAGTTCTTC. Translated, it gives CASSQDPGSHYNEQFF.

J is TRBJ2-1 and V is TRBV19; D not certain. The CDR3 contains 14 residues. Per the germline V gene, CDR1 is LNHDA and CDR2 is SQIVND (reference sequence). The V and J ends lost 6 bases and 0 bases respectively, with 9 bases between them. Here the CDR3 reads CASSSAGSYNEQFF. The CDR3 nucleotides read TGTGCCAGTAGCTCCGCAGGCTCCTACAATGAGCAGTTCTTC.